These 20 T cell receptor beta chains originate from one sample sequenced in a study of metastatic and nonmetastatic thyroid tumors. TCRdb reprocessed the PCR reads via MiXCR. This table has about 32,000 clones, 7% to 9% appearing once. Thyroid surgery was preceded by no treatment in any patient. Sequenced material: blood. The receptor source for this set is a female donor with papillary thyroid cancer or a benign thyroid nodule (not recorded which). Some clones in this sample may be carry-over from other donors' samples.

DNA for the CDR3: TGCGCCAGCAGCCAAGAGCAGGGCAGCAATCAGCCCCAGCATTTT. Amino acid sequence: CASSQEQGSNQPQHF. The chain carries TRBV4-1 and TRBJ1-5, with D possibly being TRBD1 (5 bases). The V gene's germline CDR1 is MGHRA and CDR2 YSYEKL. The CDR3 length is 15 residues. V lost 0 bases and J lost 1, with 7 bases in between.

In its sample, this clone was seen many times. V gene TRBV6-1 combines with J gene TRBJ2-3; the match to TRBD2 covers 7 bases. J lost 3 bases, V lost 10 bases, and 13 bases had no gene match. Germline V lookup: CDR1 MNHNS, CDR2 SASEGT. The CDR3 spans 15 residues. The CDR3 DNA reads TGTGCCACCAAGACTAGCCGTTCGGGAACAGATACGCAGTATTTT. It is translated as CATKTSRSGTDTQYF.

This clone came up many times. This chain connects TRBV6-1 to TRBJ1-2; TRBD1 agrees at 10 bases. V gave up 7 bases and J gave up 4 bases; unmatched junction bases: 3. The germline V gene has CDR1 MNHNS and CDR2 SASEGT. This CDR3 has 13 amino acids. The CDR3: CASTWDRGYGYTF. DNA for the CDR3: TGTGCCAGCACCTGGGACAGGGGCTATGGCTACACCTTC.

This clone has only a few counts. A much larger clonotype is one base distant, so this may be a read error. This rearrangement joins TRBV15 to TRBJ2-3; TRBD2 agrees at 13 bases. Per germline, CDR1 LNHNV and CDR2 YYDKDF (reference sequence). CDR3 length: 16 amino acids. The DNA of the CDR3 is TGTGCCACCAGCAGGAAACTAGCGGGGGGGCTAGATATGCAGTATTTT. It translates to CATSRKLAGGLDMQYF.

This clone showed up many times. The rearrangement links TRBV2 to TRBJ1-2; the D gene is possibly TRBD1 (6 bases). This CDR3 has 12 residues. Germline CDR1 reads SNHLY; CDR2 reads FYNNEI. V was pared by 3 bases and J by 5 bases, with 7 bases between. The DNA for the CDR3 is TGTGCCAGCAGTGAGACAGGATATGGCTACACCTTC. It codes for CASSETGYGYTF. Full variable domain (missing parts from reference TRBV2 and TRBJ1-2): EPEVTQTPSHQVTQMGQEVILRCVPISNHLYFYWYRQILGQKVEFLVSFYNNEISEKSEIFDDQFSVERPDGSNFTLKIRSTKLEDSAMYFCASSETGYGYTFGSGTRLTVV.

This clone was seen at least ten times. The V and J genes are TRBV19 and TRBJ2-1, with D perhaps assigned TRBD1 or TRBD2 (5 bases each). The CDR3 is made up of 13 amino acids. From germline, CDR1 is LNHDA and CDR2 SQIVND (reference sequence). V shed 1 base and J shed 10 bases, with 11 bases lying between them. CDR3 nucleotide sequence: TGTGCCAGTAGTATAGCACCTTGGGGGGAGCAGTTCTTC. This gives the protein CASSIAPWGEQFF.

V gene TRBV11-3 combines with J gene TRBJ1-1, with D perhaps matching TRBD1 (6 bases). V was clipped by 2 bases and J by 1 base, with 14 bases between them. Germline V gene data show CDR1 as SGHNT and CDR2 as YENEEA. CDR3 length: 16 residues. CDR3 DNA: TGTGCCAGCAGCTTAAGGTCTTGCAGGGGGAACACTGAAGCTTTCTTT. Its protein is CASSLRSCRGNTEAFF.

This clone was seen ten or more times. This chain links TRBV5-1 with TRBJ2-5; D gene ambiguous. This CDR3 is built from 14 residues. Germline CDR1 SGHRS, CDR2 YFSETQ. Trimming left V 0 bases short and J 2 bases short, with 8 bases between. In nucleotides, the CDR3 is TGCGCCAGCAGCTTGGGCAGTAATCAAGAGACCCAGTACTTC. Translation gives CASSLGSNQETQYF.

At least ten counts were recorded for this clone. V and J are TRBV15 and TRBJ2-7; 11 bases are a match to TRBD2. The CDR3 spans 14 residues. V lost 4 bases to trimming and J lost 2 bases; unmatched junction nucleotides: 1. CDR1 LNHNV and CDR2 YYDKDF come from the germline V gene (reference sequence). The CDR3 bases are TGTGCCACCAGCAAACTAGCGGGGGCCTACGAGCAGTACTTC. Translated, it gives CATSKLAGAYEQYF.

This clone was seen at least ten times. The gene calls are TRBV19 and TRBJ2-4, with unresolved D. There are 13 residues in the CDR3. V gave up 7 bases and J gave up 1 base, with 8 bases separating them. Germline V lookup: CDR1 LNHDA, CDR2 SQIVND (reference sequence). In DNA form, the CDR3 reads TGTGCCAGTAAGATGGAGGCCAAAAACATTCAGTACTTC. Its protein product is CASKMEAKNIQYF.

This clone appeared many times. The V gene is TRBV20-1, the J gene TRBJ2-1, with D perhaps matching TRBD1 or TRBD2 (6 bases each). Deletions cut 2 bases from V and 0 bases from J, with 11 bases between. CDR1 is DFQATT and CDR2 is SNEGSKA in the germline V gene (reference sequence). The CDR3 has 15 amino acids. The CDR3 protein is CSARKGEASYNEQFF. The CDR3 nucleotides are TGCAGTGCTAGAAAGGGGGAGGCCTCCTACAATGAGCAGTTCTTC.

The chain couples TRBV5-1 to TRBJ2-2; D might be TRBD2 (6 bases). The CDR3 covers 15 residues. The germline V gene has CDR1 SGHRS and CDR2 YFSETQ. V gave up 0 bases and J gave up 14 bases, with 20 bases separating them. CDR3 bases: TGCGCCAGCAGCTTGGTAGCGGCCGCCACCGGGTATCTGTTTTTT. Translating gives CASSLVAAATGYLFF.

This clone occurred a few times. V usage is TRBV24-1 and J usage is TRBJ2-2, with D tentatively TRBD2 (6 bases). CDR1 is KGHDR, CDR2 SFDVKD, per germline. This CDR3 spans 20 amino acids. The V gene lost 5 bases and the J gene lost 1 base, with 25 bases spanning the gap. The CDR3 sequence: CATSGTSPHPVFVNTGELFF. Written as DNA, the CDR3 is TGTGCCACCAGTGGCACTAGCCCACACCCGGTGTTCGTGAACACCGGGGAGCTGTTTTTT.

This clone was observed many times. The chain employs TRBV5-1 and TRBJ1-1; D is perhaps TRBD1 (6 bases). The CDR3 runs 15 residues. CDR1 and CDR2 from the germline V gene are SGHRS and YFSETQ. V gave up 1 base and J gave up 4 bases, with 14 bases separating them. CDR3 sequence (DNA): TGCGCCAGCAGCTTGTCTGGGGGCTCGCGCACTGAAGCTTTCTTT. Its translation: CASSLSGGSRTEAFF.

The chain has TRBV7-2 and TRBJ1-6; possible D gene TRBD1, 5 bases. The germline V and J ends were trimmed by 5 bases and 14 bases, with 19 bases remaining between them. Germline loops: CDR1 SGHTA, CDR2 FQGNSA. The CDR3 runs 14 residues. The DNA for the CDR3 is TGTGCCAGCAGCAAAAGGCAGGGAGAAGGGGCCCTCCACTTT. Translation gives CASSKRQGEGALHF.

This clone was detected ten times or more. The V call is TRBV6-1, the J call TRBJ1-5; TRBD1 matches 7 bases. Trimming cost V 6 bases and J 2 bases; bases outside gene matches: 10. CDR1 is MNHNS and CDR2 is SASEGT in the germline V gene. The CDR3 is 16 residues long. DNA of the CDR3: TGTGCCAGCAGCGCAAGGACAGGCGGAGGCAATCAGCCCCAGCATTTT. Protein product: CASSARTGGGNQPQHF.

This clone has a count of ten or more. The V and J genes are TRBV29-1 and TRBJ1-2; D not resolved. The V end was cut by 3 bases, the J end by 5 bases, with 13 bases between. Germline loops: CDR1 SQVTM, CDR2 ANQGSEA. This CDR3 has 13 residues. The CDR3 reads CSVDGLGRYGYTF. The CDR3 DNA sequence: TGCAGCGTTGACGGTCTCGGCAGATATGGCTACACCTTC.

At least ten counts were recorded for this clone. The chain joins TRBV20-1 to TRBJ1-6; D is uncertain. This CDR3 is 13 amino acids long. V lost 1 base to trimming and J lost 7 bases, with 8 bases between them. From germline, CDR1 is DFQATT and CDR2 SNEGSKA (reference sequence). The CDR3 loop is CSARVAGNSPLHF. CDR3 coding DNA: TGCAGTGCTAGAGTTGCGGGAAATTCACCCCTCCACTTT.

This clone was observed at least ten times. The CDR3 DNA sequence: TGTGCCAGCAGGAGACAGGGGTTGAGTGGAGCTTTCTTT. This translates into CASRRQGLSGAFF. This chain connects TRBV6-1 to TRBJ1-1; 8 bases fit TRBD1. The CDR3 spans 13 residues. The J segment lost 10 bases and the V segment lost 6 bases, leaving 10 bases of the junction unmatched. Germline V CDR1 and CDR2: MNHNS, SASEGT.

A word on this clone: A much larger clone is a single base away; this may be a read error. V usage is TRBV7-3 and J usage is TRBJ2-3; TRBD2 agrees at 7 bases. Germline V gene data show CDR1 as SGHTA and CDR2 as FQGTGA. This CDR3 comprises 15 residues. CDR3 sequence (DNA): TGTTCCAGCAGCAAAGGGGACTACTTCACAGATACGCAGTATTTT. Translation: CSSSKGDYFTDTQYF.